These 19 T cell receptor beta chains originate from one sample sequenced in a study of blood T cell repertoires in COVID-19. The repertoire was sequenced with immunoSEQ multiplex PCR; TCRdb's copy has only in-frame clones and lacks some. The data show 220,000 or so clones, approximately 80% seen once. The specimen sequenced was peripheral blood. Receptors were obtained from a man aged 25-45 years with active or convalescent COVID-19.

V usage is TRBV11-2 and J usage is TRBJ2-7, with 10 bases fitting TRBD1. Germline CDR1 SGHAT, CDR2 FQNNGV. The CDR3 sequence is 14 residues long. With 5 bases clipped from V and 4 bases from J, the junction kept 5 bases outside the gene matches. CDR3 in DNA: TGTGCCAGCAGCGCAGACAGGGGGCGGTACGAGCAGTACTTC. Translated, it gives CASSADRGRYEQYF.

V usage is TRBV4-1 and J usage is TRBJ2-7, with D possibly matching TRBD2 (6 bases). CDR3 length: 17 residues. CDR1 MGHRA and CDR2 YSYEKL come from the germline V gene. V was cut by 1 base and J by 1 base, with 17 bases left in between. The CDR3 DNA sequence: TGCGCCAGCAGCCAAGGGGACTTAGGGTCTGATTCCTACGAGCAGTACTTC. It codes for CASSQGDLGSDSYEQYF.

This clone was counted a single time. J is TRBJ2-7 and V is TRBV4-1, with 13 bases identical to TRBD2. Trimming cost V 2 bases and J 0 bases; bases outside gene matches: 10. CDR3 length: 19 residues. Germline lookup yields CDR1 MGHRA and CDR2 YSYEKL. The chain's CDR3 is CASSQLPGLAGSSSYEQYF. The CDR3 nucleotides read TGCGCCAGCAGCCAACTACCGGGACTAGCGGGATCTAGCTCCTACGAGCAGTACTTC.

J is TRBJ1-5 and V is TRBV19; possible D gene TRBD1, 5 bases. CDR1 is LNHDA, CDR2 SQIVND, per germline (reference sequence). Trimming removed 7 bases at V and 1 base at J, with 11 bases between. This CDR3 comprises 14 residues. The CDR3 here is CASIGGRSNQPQHF. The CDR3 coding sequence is TGTGCCAGTATTGGGGGGAGAAGCAATCAGCCCCAGCATTTT.

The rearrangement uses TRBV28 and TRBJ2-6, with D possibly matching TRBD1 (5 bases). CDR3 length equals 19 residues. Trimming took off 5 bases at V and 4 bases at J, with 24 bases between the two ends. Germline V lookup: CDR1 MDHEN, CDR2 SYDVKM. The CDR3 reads CASSPALGRALGGANVLTF. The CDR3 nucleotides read TGTGCCAGCAGTCCAGCCTTGGGCAGGGCCCTCGGAGGGGCCAACGTCCTGACTTTC.

The CDR3 region is CASSTTDRGLADTQYF. CDR3 in DNA: TGTGCCAGCAGTACCACGGACAGGGGGCTGGCAGATACGCAGTATTTT. The V and J genes are TRBV6-2 or TRBV6-3 and TRBJ2-3; 11 bases align to TRBD1. Germline loops: CDR1 MNHEY, CDR2 SVGEGT. The CDR3 runs to 16 residues. The junction had 8 bases not matched to a gene; V was cut back by 5 bases and J by 4 bases.

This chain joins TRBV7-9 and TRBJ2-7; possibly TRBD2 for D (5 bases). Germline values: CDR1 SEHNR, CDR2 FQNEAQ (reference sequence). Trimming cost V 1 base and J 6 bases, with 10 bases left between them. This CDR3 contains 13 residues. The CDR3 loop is CASSLGVEGEQYF. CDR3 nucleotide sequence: TGTGCCAGCAGCTTAGGGGTTGAGGGCGAGCAGTACTTC.

The CDR3 DNA follows: TGTGCCAGCTCACCGGACCAAGGGGGTAGAGGAAACACCATATATTTT. Its translation: CASSPDQGGRGNTIYF. This chain joins TRBV18 and TRBJ1-3, with D perhaps TRBD1 (6 bases). CDR3 size: 16 residues. Trimming stripped 3 bases from V and 4 bases from J, with 16 bases between. Germline V CDR1 and CDR2: KGHSH, LQKENI.

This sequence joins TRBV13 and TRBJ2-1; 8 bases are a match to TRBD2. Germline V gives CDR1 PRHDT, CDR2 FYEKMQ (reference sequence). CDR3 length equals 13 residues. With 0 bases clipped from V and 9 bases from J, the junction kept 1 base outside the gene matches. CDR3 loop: CASSLGRGGEQFF. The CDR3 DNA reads TGTGCCAGCAGCTTAGGCCGGGGGGGTGAGCAGTTCTTC.

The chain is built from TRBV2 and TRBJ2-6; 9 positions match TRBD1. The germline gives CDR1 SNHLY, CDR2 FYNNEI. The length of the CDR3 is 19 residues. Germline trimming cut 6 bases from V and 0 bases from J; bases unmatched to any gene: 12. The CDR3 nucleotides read TGTGCCAGCAGGGCAGCTGCCGGGACAGGGCACTCTGGGGCCAACGTCCTGACTTTC. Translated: CASRAAAGTGHSGANVLTF.

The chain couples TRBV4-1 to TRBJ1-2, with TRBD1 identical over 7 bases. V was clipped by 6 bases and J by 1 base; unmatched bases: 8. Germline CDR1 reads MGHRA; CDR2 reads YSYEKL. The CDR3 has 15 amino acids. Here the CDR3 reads CASRSTGAVNYGYTF. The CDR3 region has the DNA TGCGCCAGCAGATCAACAGGGGCCGTTAACTATGGCTACACCTTC.

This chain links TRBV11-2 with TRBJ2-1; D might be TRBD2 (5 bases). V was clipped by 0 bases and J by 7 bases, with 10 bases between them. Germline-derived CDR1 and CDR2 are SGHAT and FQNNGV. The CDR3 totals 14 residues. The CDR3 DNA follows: TGTGCCAGCAGCTTAGACCGGGGATCTAATGAGCAGTTCTTC. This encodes CASSLDRGSNEQFF.

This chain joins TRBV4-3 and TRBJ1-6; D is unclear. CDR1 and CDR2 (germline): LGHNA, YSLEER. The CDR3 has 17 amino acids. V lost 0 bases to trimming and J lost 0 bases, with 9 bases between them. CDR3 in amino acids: CASSQDLGSSYNSPLHF. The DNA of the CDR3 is TGCGCCAGCAGCCAAGATCTAGGGAGCTCCTATAATTCACCCCTCCACTTT.

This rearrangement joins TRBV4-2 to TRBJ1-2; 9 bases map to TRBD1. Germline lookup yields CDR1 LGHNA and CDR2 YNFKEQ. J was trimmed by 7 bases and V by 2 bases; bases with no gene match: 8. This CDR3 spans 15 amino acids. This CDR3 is CASSQQGQGEGGYTF. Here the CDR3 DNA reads TGTGCCAGCAGCCAACAGGGACAGGGTGAGGGTGGCTACACCTTC.

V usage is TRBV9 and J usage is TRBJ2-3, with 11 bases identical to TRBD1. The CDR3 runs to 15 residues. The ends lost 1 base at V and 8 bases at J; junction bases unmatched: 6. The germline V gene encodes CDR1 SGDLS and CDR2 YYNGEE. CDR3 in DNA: TGTGCCAGCAGCGTATCCGGGACAGGGGGTAGTACGCAGTATTTT. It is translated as CASSVSGTGGSTQYF.

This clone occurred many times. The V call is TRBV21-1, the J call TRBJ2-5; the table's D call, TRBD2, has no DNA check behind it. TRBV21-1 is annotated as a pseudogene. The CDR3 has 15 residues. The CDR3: CASSKVCGRQETQYF. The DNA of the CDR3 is TGTGCCAGCAGCAAAGTTTGCGGGAGGCAAGAGACCCAGTACTTC.

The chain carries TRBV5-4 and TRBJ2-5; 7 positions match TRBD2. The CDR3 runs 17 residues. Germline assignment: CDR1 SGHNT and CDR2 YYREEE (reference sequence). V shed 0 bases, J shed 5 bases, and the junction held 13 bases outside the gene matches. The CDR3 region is CASSLGGGGRGTETQYF. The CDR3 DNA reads TGTGCCAGCAGCTTGGGGGGCGGGGGACGTGGTACGGAGACCCAGTACTTC.

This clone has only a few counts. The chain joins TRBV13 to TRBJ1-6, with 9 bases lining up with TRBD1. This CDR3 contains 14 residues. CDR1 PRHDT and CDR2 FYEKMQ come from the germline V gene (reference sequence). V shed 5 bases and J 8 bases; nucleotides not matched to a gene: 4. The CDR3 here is CASSVTGGDSPLHF. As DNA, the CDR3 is TGTGCCAGCAGCGTGACAGGGGGAGATTCACCCCTCCACTTT.

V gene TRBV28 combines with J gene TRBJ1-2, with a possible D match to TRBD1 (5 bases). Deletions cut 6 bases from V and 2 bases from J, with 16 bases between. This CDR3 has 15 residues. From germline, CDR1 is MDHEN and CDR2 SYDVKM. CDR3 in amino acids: CASREEGPSNYGYTF. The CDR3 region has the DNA TGTGCCAGCAGAGAGGAGGGACCTTCAAACTATGGCTACACCTTC.